The clone carrying this T cell receptor beta chain was counted at least ten times. The CDR3 has 17 amino acids. With 0 bases clipped from V and 3 bases from J, the junction kept 7 bases outside the gene matches. The germline V gene encodes CDR1 LGHNA and CDR2 YSLEER. The sample belongs to a study of blood T cell repertoires in COVID-19. Looking at the study overall: T cells, B-cell-depleted T cells, or PBMCs supplied cDNA or gDNA.

Authors' methods: Estimates of nucleated cell counts were drawn from the amplification of reference gene primers. The table came from immunoSEQ multiplex PCR; TCRdb's copy has only in-frame clones and leaves some out. V and J calls and clone size follow that table, whereas D and trimming were derived from the DNA. The sample has 350,000 to 450,000 clones; about 90% are singletons. The sequenced material came from peripheral blood. The chain joins TRBV4-3 to TRBJ1-4; 7 bases line up with TRBD1. The source is a man aged 35 to 55 with acute or convalescent COVID-19. Here the CDR3 DNA reads TGCGCCAGCAGCCAAGAAACGGCCGGGACAGCTAATGAAAAACTGTTTTTT. Translation gives CASSQETAGTANEKLFF.